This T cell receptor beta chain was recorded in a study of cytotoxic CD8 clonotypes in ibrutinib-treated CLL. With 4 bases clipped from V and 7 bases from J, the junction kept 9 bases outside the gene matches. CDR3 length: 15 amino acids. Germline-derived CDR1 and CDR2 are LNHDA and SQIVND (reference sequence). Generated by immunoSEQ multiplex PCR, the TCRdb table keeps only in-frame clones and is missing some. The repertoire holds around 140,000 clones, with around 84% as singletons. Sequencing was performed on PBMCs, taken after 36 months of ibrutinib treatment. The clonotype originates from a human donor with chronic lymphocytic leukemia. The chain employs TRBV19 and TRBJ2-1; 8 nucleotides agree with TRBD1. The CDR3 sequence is CASSTFRTGRNEQFF. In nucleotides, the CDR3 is TGTGCCAGTAGTACTTTTAGGACAGGGCGGAATGAGCAGTTCTTC.